This T cell receptor (beta chain) is from a study of blood T cells in healthy people across ages. Study details: With template switching, about one barcoded beta molecule was captured per two T cells.

PCR was performed a second time for roughly 7 to 11 cycles using a sample-barcoded 5' primer and a J-beta primer mix. MiXCR was run by TCRdb on the 5' RACE reads, yielding one entry per CDR3 protein. There are over 600,000 distinct CDR3 sequences in the sample; around two fifths occur only once, and roughly 30% lies in the top ten. Germline CDR1 reads LGHNA; CDR2 reads YSLEER. Trimming removed 4 bases from V and 3 bases from J, with 9 bases in between. CDR3 length: 14 residues. Note on this clonotype: Its specificity is unknown.

The study's findings and limits: Naive and antigen-experienced cells were not separated, limiting conclusive comparison. As naive T cell percentage varied, TCR beta diversity correlated strongly with it.

The sequenced sample was blood. V gene TRBV4-3 combines with J gene TRBJ2-2; unclear D gene. The receptor was isolated from a man older than 75 in good health. The chain's CDR3 is CASSRDGDTGELFF. CDR3 nucleotide sequence: TGCGCCAGCAGCCGGGATGGGGACACCGGGGAGCTGTTTTTT.